The rows below give T cell receptor beta chains drawn from one sample of a study of CD8 T cells in ankylosing spondylitis. TCRdb re-analysed the 5' RACE reads in MiXCR, keeping a single row per CDR3 protein. This sample has under 250,000 distinct CDR3 sequences, with more than 25% found just once. Sequenced input: blood, either unsorted or a sorted T cell fraction (not recorded which). Source of these receptors: a male donor with ankylosing spondylitis or in good health (not recorded which). Each CDR3 is given with its conserved first and last residue. The D gene is left open where the match is weak. For some rows the clone size is stated as once, few or many, or as a class when expanded; others skip it.

V: TRBV28
D: TRBD2
J: TRBJ2-5
size: NA
CDR3: CASSASPGLGTLQETQYF
DNA: TGTGCCAGCAGTGCGTCTCCGGGACTAGGGACACTCCAAGAGACCCAGTACTTC

V: TRBV29-1
D: NA
J: TRBJ1-5
size: many
CDR3: CSVASGNQPQHF
DNA: TGCAGCGTTGCCTCGGGCAATCAGCCCCAGCATTTT

V: TRBV7-2
D: TRBD1
J: TRBJ2-1
size: few
CDR3: CASSLEQGAYNEQFF
DNA: TGTGCCAGCAGCTTAGAACAGGGGGCCTACAATGAGCAGTTCTTC

V: TRBV10-2
D: NA
J: TRBJ2-7
size: few
CDR3: CASLEVGEQYF
DNA: TGCGCCAGTCTGGAGGTCGGGGAGCAGTACTTC

V: TRBV7-9
D: NA
J: TRBJ2-2
size: NA
CDR3: CASSISTGELFF
DNA: TGTGCCAGCAGCATTAGCACCGGGGAGCTGTTTTTT

V: TRBV18
D: NA
J: TRBJ2-5
size: NA
CDR3: CASSPSGGLMETQYF
DNA: TGTGCCAGCTCACCATCCGGGGGGCTCATGGAGACCCAGTACTTC

V: TRBV20-1
D: NA
J: TRBJ2-5
size: NA
CDR3: CSARGRSETQYF
DNA: TGCAGTGCTAGGGGCAGGAGTGAGACCCAGTACTTC

V: TRBV5-1
D: TRBD2
J: TRBJ2-5
size: NA
CDR3: CASTPAGVGQETQYF
DNA: TGCGCCAGCACCCCAGCGGGGGTGGGGCAAGAGACCCAGTACTTC

V: TRBV27
D: TRBD2
J: TRBJ2-7
size: NA
CDR3: CASSFEGLAGYEQYF
DNA: TGTGCCAGCAGTTTTGAAGGGCTAGCGGGTTACGAGCAGTACTTC

V: TRBV20-1
D: TRBD1
J: TRBJ1-1
size: few
CDR3: CSAPPGQGHTEAFF
DNA: TGCAGTGCCCCTCCGGGACAGGGGCACACTGAAGCTTTCTTT

V: TRBV12-3/TRBV12-4
D: TRBD1
J: TRBJ1-2
size: many
CDR3: CASASGQGDDGYTF
DNA: TGTGCCAGCGCGTCAGGACAGGGAGATGATGGCTACACCTTC

V: TRBV7-2
D: TRBD2
J: TRBJ2-1
size: few
CDR3: CASSLVVGLASNEQFF
DNA: TGTGCCAGCAGCTTAGTAGTAGGACTAGCGTCCAATGAGCAGTTCTTC

V: TRBV12-3/TRBV12-4
D: NA
J: TRBJ1-1
size: few
CDR3: CASRGPGSGDTEAFF
DNA: TGTGCCAGCAGGGGGCCAGGGTCTGGGGACACTGAAGCTTTCTTT

V: TRBV20-1
D: NA
J: TRBJ2-5
size: NA
CDR3: CSASQQETQYF
DNA: TGCAGTGCTAGCCAGCAAGAGACCCAGTACTTC

V: TRBV6-4
D: TRBD2
J: TRBJ2-3
size: few
CDR3: CASKTSADTDTQYF
DNA: TGTGCCAGCAAAACTAGCGCGGACACAGATACGCAGTATTTT

V: TRBV7-9
D: TRBD1
J: TRBJ2-7
size: NA
CDR3: CASSPRDRNYEQYF
DNA: TGTGCCAGCAGCCCCCGGGACAGGAACTACGAGCAGTACTTC

V: TRBV7-2
D: TRBD2
J: TRBJ2-3
size: NA
CDR3: CASSPNGGALSTDTQYF
DNA: TGTGCCAGCAGCCCCAACGGGGGGGCTTTGAGCACAGATACGCAGTATTTT

V: TRBV15
D: NA
J: TRBJ2-3
size: NA
CDR3: CATSRHTGSTDTQYF
DNA: TGTGCCACCAGCAGACATACAGGGAGCACAGATACGCAGTATTTT

V: TRBV5-5
D: TRBD1
J: TRBJ1-2
size: NA
CDR3: CASSGGGTGIYGYTF
DNA: TGTGCCAGCAGCGGGGGCGGGACAGGGATCTATGGCTACACCTTC

V: TRBV2
D: NA
J: TRBJ1-5
size: few
CDR3: CASGGLQGNQPQHF
DNA: TGTGCCAGCGGAGGTCTACAGGGCAATCAGCCCCAGCATTTT

V: TRBV12-3/TRBV12-4
D: NA
J: TRBJ1-4
size: few
CDR3: CASSSRDGYEKLFF
DNA: TGTGCCAGCAGTTCCCGGGACGGGTATGAAAAACTGTTTTTT

V: TRBV20-1
D: TRBD2
J: TRBJ2-3
size: NA
CDR3: CSARDPGRGVTDTQYF
DNA: TGCAGTGCTAGAGATCCAGGACGGGGGGTCACAGATACGCAGTATTTT

V: TRBV10-2
D: NA
J: TRBJ2-1
size: NA
CDR3: CASSERTGSYNEQFF
DNA: TGCGCCAGCAGTGAGAGGACGGGCTCCTACAATGAGCAGTTCTTC

V: TRBV29-1
D: TRBD1
J: TRBJ2-7
size: NA
CDR3: CSVAGDRTYEQYF
DNA: TGCAGCGTTGCGGGGGACAGGACCTACGAGCAGTACTTC

V: TRBV3-1
D: NA
J: TRBJ1-1
size: NA
CDR3: CASSREGDRRNTEAFF
DNA: TGTGCCAGCAGCCGCGAGGGGGACCGTAGGAACACTGAAGCTTTCTTT

V: TRBV20-1
D: TRBD1
J: TRBJ2-1
size: many
CDR3: CSAGGGTGKNEQFF
DNA: TGCAGTGCTGGGGGGGGGACAGGGAAGAATGAGCAGTTCTTC

V: TRBV12-3/TRBV12-4
D: NA
J: TRBJ2-7
size: NA
CDR3: CASSLKFSGTYEQYF
DNA: TGTGCCAGCAGTTTAAAGTTTTCCGGGACTTACGAGCAGTACTTC

V: TRBV27
D: TRBD2
J: TRBJ2-1
size: NA
CDR3: CASSLLAGFGNEQFF
DNA: TGTGCCAGCAGTTTACTAGCGGGGTTTGGGAATGAGCAGTTCTTC

V: TRBV10-3
D: TRBD2
J: TRBJ2-7
size: few
CDR3: CAISEPSGDSYEQYF
DNA: TGTGCCATCAGTGAGCCTAGCGGGGACTCCTACGAGCAGTACTTC

V: TRBV10-1
D: TRBD2
J: TRBJ2-3
size: NA
CDR3: CASSGGLAGTDTQYF
DNA: TGCGCCAGCAGTGGGGGACTAGCGGGCACAGATACGCAGTATTTT

V: TRBV12-3/TRBV12-4
D: NA
J: TRBJ2-1
size: NA
CDR3: CASSNALGNEQFF
DNA: TGTGCCAGCAGTAATGCTCTCGGGAATGAGCAGTTCTTC

V: TRBV11-2
D: TRBD2
J: TRBJ2-3
size: NA
CDR3: CASSLDWTSTDTQYF
DNA: TGTGCCAGCAGCTTAGACTGGACTAGCACTGATACGCAGTATTTT

V: TRBV10-2
D: NA
J: TRBJ2-1
size: NA
CDR3: CASSPSRGYSYNEQFF
DNA: TGCGCCAGCAGTCCCTCCCGGGGTTACTCCTACAATGAGCAGTTCTTC